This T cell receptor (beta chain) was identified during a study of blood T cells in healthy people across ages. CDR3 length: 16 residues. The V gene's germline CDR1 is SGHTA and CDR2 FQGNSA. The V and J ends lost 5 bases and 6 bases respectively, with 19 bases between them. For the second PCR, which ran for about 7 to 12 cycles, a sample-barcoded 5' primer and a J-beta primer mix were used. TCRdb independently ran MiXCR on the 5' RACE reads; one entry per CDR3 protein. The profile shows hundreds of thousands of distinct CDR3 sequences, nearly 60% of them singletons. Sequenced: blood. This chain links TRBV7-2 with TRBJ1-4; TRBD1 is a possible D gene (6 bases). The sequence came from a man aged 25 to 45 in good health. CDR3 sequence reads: CASSVNPGANYEKLFF. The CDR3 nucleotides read TGTGCCAGCAGCGTAAACCCAGGGGCCAATTATGAAAAACTGTTTTTT.